This entry features one T cell receptor (beta chain) sequence. As yet, its antigen is unknown. The data were obtained in a study of blood T cells in healthy people across ages. Regarding the study as a whole: Versus aged donors, long-lived donors had higher diversity and more naive CD4+ cells. Per million T cells, TCR beta diversity dropped about linearly as age rose.

The CDR3 has 14 residues. V trimming: 4 bases; J trimming: 6 bases; junction bases outside the gene matches: 6. Germline V gene data show CDR1 as SQVTM and CDR2 as ANQGSEA. Together with a sample-barcoded 5' primer, a J-beta primer mix was included in a second PCR lasting about 7 to 11 cycles. One entry per CDR3 protein results from TCRdb running MiXCR on the 5' RACE reads. The table shows 500,000 to 700,000 distinct CDR3 sequences, with less than 35% occurring only once. Sequencing was done on a sample of blood. The receptor was isolated from a woman older than 75 in good health. The V call is TRBV29-1, the J call TRBJ1-1; the match to TRBD1 covers 12 bases. As DNA, the CDR3 is TGCAGCGTTGCCCCGGGACAGGGGGCCGCTGAAGCTTTCTTT. Protein product: CSVAPGQGAAEAFF. The full variable domain, its missing parts supplied by reference TRBV29-1 and TRBJ1-1, is SAVISQKPSRDICQRGTSLTIQCQVDSQVTMMFWYRQQPGQSLTLIATANQGSEATYESGFVIDKFPISRPNLTFSTLTVSNMSPEDSSIYLCSVAPGQGAAEAFFGQGTRLTVV.